Below, 27 T cell receptor beta chains from the same sample are listed, as sequenced in a study of Ad26.COV2.S vaccination and SARS-CoV-2 variants. Treatment noted: some 20 received Ad26.COV2.S at low or high dose, single or two shots; about five received placebo; per-sample allocation not given. Vaccine and placebo recipients were sampled on day 63 after the first injection. Measured with immunoSEQ multiplex PCR; TCRdb has only the in-frame clones, and not every one. The table has about 400,000 clones, around four fifths seen once. Sequencing was performed on peripheral blood, taken in a trial of Ad26.COV2.S vaccine versus placebo. The receptors were gathered from a person aged 18-65 years who received the Ad26.COV2.S COVID-19 vaccine or a placebo.

The chain carries TRBV2 and TRBJ1-2, with unresolved D. V lost 5 bases and J 8 bases, leaving 12 bases between the germline ends. Germline V lookup: CDR1 SNHLY, CDR2 FYNNEI. This CDR3 region has 12 residues. CDR3 bases: TGTGCCAGCAGTCCATGGACGGCCGGCTACACCTTC. Its translation is CASSPWTAGYTF.

V and J are TRBV19 and TRBJ1-5; D is unresolved. The germline V gene has CDR1 LNHDA and CDR2 SQIVND (reference sequence). V was clipped by 5 bases and J by 0 bases, with 14 bases between them. The CDR3 length is 16 residues. The CDR3 region is CASSLWVQASNQPQHF. The CDR3 coding sequence is TGTGCCAGTAGTTTGTGGGTTCAAGCTAGCAATCAGCCCCAGCATTTT.

The gene calls are TRBV15 and TRBJ2-1, with D hard to call. The ends were cut back, 0 bases at V and 6 bases at J, with 9 bases in the middle. The CDR3 runs 14 residues. CDR1 is LNHNV, CDR2 YYDKDF, per germline (reference sequence). CDR3 sequence reads: CATSRDKRSNEQFF. For the CDR3, the DNA is TGTGCCACCAGCAGAGATAAGAGAAGCAATGAGCAGTTCTTC.

The chain joins TRBV5-1 to TRBJ2-3; the match to TRBD2 covers 10 bases. Germline trimming cut 4 bases from V and 1 base from J; bases unmatched to any gene: 12. CDR3 length: 18 residues. Germline CDR1 is SGHRS and CDR2 is YFSETQ. The CDR3 spells CASSKNPGTSAGTDTQYF. In DNA, the CDR3 is TGCGCCAGCAGCAAAAACCCAGGGACTAGCGCTGGCACAGATACGCAGTATTTT.

In the case of this clone: Germline is not matched at one junction end, which may reflect a read error. This sequence joins TRBV7-8 and TRBJ2-5; 8 nucleotides match TRBD2. CDR3 length: 14 residues. The V gene's germline CDR1 is SGHVS and CDR2 FQNEAQ. CDR3 bases: TGTGCCAGCAGCCTAGCGGGCCAGACGGAGACCCAGTACTTC. Translation gives CASSLAGQTETQYF.

The chain uses TRBV18 and TRBJ2-7, with D possibly matching TRBD1 (6 bases). Trimming removed 4 bases from V and 0 bases from J, with 7 bases in between. CDR1 and CDR2 from the germline V gene are KGHSH and LQKENI. The CDR3 is made up of 13 amino acids. The CDR3 sequence: CASSRTDSYEQYF. CDR3 in DNA: TGTGCCAGCTCACGGACAGACTCCTACGAGCAGTACTTC.

The chain employs TRBV19 and TRBJ1-2; TRBD1 is a possible D gene (6 bases). Germline CDR1 and CDR2: LNHDA and SQIVND (reference sequence). The CDR3 consists of 14 residues. V was clipped by 2 bases and J by 4 bases, with 11 bases between them. The CDR3 bases are TGTGCCAGTAGTATACAGGGGCGCGGCTATGGCTACACCTTC. This codes for CASSIQGRGYGYTF.

CDR3 sequence (DNA): TGTGCCAGCAGCTTGAGGGCAGGGGGTAAGTCACCCCTCCACTTT. Translation: CASSLRAGGKSPLHF. The chain is built from TRBV5-6 and TRBJ1-6; 7 bases are shared with TRBD1. The J segment lost 10 bases and the V segment lost 1 base, leaving 8 bases of the junction unmatched. The CDR3 has 15 residues. CDR1 and CDR2 from the germline V gene are SGHDT and YYEEEE.

The V gene is TRBV11-2, the J gene TRBJ2-5; D ambiguous. Germline-derived CDR1 and CDR2 are SGHAT and FQNNGV. The CDR3 loop spans 16 amino acids. The V gene lost 5 bases and the J gene lost 0 bases, with 16 bases spanning the gap. CDR3 DNA sequence: TGTGCCAGCAGCCCCCTTCCCGTCGGGTACCAAGAGACCCAGTACTTC. Protein product: CASSPLPVGYQETQYF. Combining the CDR3 with reference TRBV11-2 and TRBJ2-5 gives the whole variable domain EAGVAQSPRYKIIEKRQSVAFWCNPISGHATLYWYQQILGQGPKLLIQFQNNGVVDDSQLPKDRFSAERLKGVDSTLKIQPAKLEDSAVYLCASSPLPVGYQETQYFGPGTRLLVL.

The chain has TRBV6-2 or TRBV6-3 and TRBJ2-7; 8 bases line up with TRBD1. CDR1 MNHEY and CDR2 SVGEGT come from the germline V gene. The CDR3 totals 14 residues. With 2 bases clipped from V and 7 bases from J, the junction kept 7 bases outside the gene matches. The CDR3 coding sequence is TGTGCCAGCAGTTACCGGGCAGGGGGCACGGAGCAGTACTTC. It translates to CASSYRAGGTEQYF.

The genes are TRBV10-3 and TRBJ2-7, with D perhaps TRBD2 (5 bases). Germline V gene lookup returns CDR1 ENHRY and CDR2 SYGVKD. This CDR3 region has 14 residues. Trimming took off 6 bases at V and 6 bases at J, with 18 bases between the two ends. The CDR3 is CAIRDGGLWSEQYF. The CDR3 region has the DNA TGTGCCATCAGGGATGGCGGGTTGTGGAGCGAGCAGTACTTC.

Only one count was recorded for this clone. CDR3 loop: CASKTTGTVNTEAFF. The CDR3 region has the DNA TGTGCCAGTAAGACTACAGGGACCGTAAACACTGAAGCTTTCTTT. The V call is TRBV19, the J call TRBJ1-1, with D possibly matching TRBD1 (6 bases). V shed 7 bases and J shed 2 bases, with 17 bases lying between them. CDR1 LNHDA and CDR2 SQIVND come from the germline V gene (reference sequence). CDR3 length: 15 amino acids.

The V and J genes are TRBV6-5 and TRBJ2-1; possible D gene TRBD2, 5 bases. The V end lost 6 bases, the J end lost 0 bases, and 12 bases lay between the germline ends. The CDR3 covers 15 residues. CDR1 and CDR2 (germline): MNHEY, SVGAGI. The CDR3, as DNA: TGTGCCAGCAGGTCGCTGGGGAGCTCCTACAATGAGCAGTTCTTC. Protein sequence: CASRSLGSSYNEQFF.

This sequence joins TRBV3-1 (or the pseudogene TRBV3-2) and TRBJ2-7; 9 bases map to TRBD1. The germline V gene encodes CDR1 LGHDT and CDR2 YNNKEL (reference sequence). Trimming cost V 4 bases and J 6 bases; bases outside gene matches: 1. The CDR3 has 12 residues. The CDR3 loop reads CASSRTGAEQYF. The CDR3 DNA reads as TGTGCCAGCAGCCGGACAGGGGCCGAGCAGTACTTC.

The chain employs TRBV9 and TRBJ2-7; D remains unclear. Germline V lookup: CDR1 SGDLS, CDR2 YYNGEE. The germline V and J ends were trimmed by 0 bases and 3 bases, with 7 bases remaining between them. The CDR3 sequence is 13 residues long. The DNA of the CDR3 is TGTGCCAGCAGCGTAGGTCCTAACTACGAGCAGTACTTC. The encoded protein is CASSVGPNYEQYF.

As for this clone: The sample carries other DNA sequences with the same CDR3. This rearrangement joins TRBV5-1 to TRBJ1-2; tentatively, D is TRBD1 (6 bases). The length of the CDR3 is 13 residues. V was trimmed by 0 bases and J by 3 bases, leaving 6 bases between them. Germline V gene lookup returns CDR1 SGHRS and CDR2 YFSETQ. The CDR3: CASSLGQDYGYTF. The CDR3 nucleotides are TGCGCCAGCAGCTTGGGACAGGACTATGGCTACACCTTC.

This clone was seen once. The chain is built from TRBV15 and TRBJ2-7; no reliable D call. The V gene's germline CDR1 is LNHNV and CDR2 YYDKDF (reference sequence). V was shortened by 1 base and J by 6 bases, with 13 bases between the two germline ends. This CDR3 is built from 14 residues. The CDR3 DNA follows: TGTGCCACCAGCAGAGTGGACGTAACCTCCGAGCAGTACTTC. Its protein is CATSRVDVTSEQYF.

This clone turned up a few times. This sequence joins TRBV7-9 and TRBJ2-7, with D tentatively TRBD1 (6 bases). The CDR3 sequence is 15 residues long. The ends were cut back, 3 bases at V and 3 bases at J, with 15 bases in the middle. Germline V CDR1 and CDR2: SEHNR, FQNEAQ (reference sequence). In nucleotides, the CDR3 is TGTGCCAGCAGCTTCGACAGGACGTTGGACTACGAGCAGTACTTC. It is translated as CASSFDRTLDYEQYF.

The CDR3 coding sequence is TGCGCCAGCAGCTTAATGGGGGGCGAAAAACTGTTTTTT. It translates to CASSLMGGEKLFF. The J gene is TRBJ1-4, the V gene TRBV4-1; maybe TRBD1 (6 bases). This CDR3 spans 13 amino acids. V dropped 5 bases and J dropped 8 bases, with 12 bases sitting between them. Germline assignment: CDR1 MGHRA and CDR2 YSYEKL.

This chain connects TRBV2 to TRBJ1-3, with D uncertain. The V and J ends lost 3 bases and 7 bases respectively, with 7 bases between them. Germline values: CDR1 SNHLY, CDR2 FYNNEI. The CDR3 loop spans 12 amino acids. CDR3 sequence (DNA): TGTGCCAGCAGTGAGACTCGGAACACCATATATTTT. It encodes CASSETRNTIYF. The full variable domain, completed using reference TRBV2 and TRBJ1-3, is EPEVTQTPSHQVTQMGQEVILRCVPISNHLYFYWYRQILGQKVEFLVSFYNNEISEKSEIFDDQFSVERPDGSNFTLKIRSTKLEDSAMYFCASSETRNTIYFGEGSWLTVV.

The V call is TRBV7-6, the J call TRBJ2-1, with D unclear. This CDR3 comprises 13 residues. Germline loops: CDR1 SGHVS, CDR2 FNYEAQ. As DNA, the CDR3 is TGTGCAACCGGGCCGAGCTCCTACAATGAGCAGTTCTTC. This gives the protein CATGPSSYNEQFF.

The chain links TRBV4-1 to TRBJ1-5; D gene uncertain. Germline CDR1 MGHRA, CDR2 YSYEKL. This CDR3 spans 19 amino acids. With 2 bases removed from V and 5 bases from J, the gap between germline ends came to 25 bases. Here the CDR3 DNA reads TGCGCCAGCAGCCAAACGCCTCTAACACTAACTCCGGACGATCAGCCCCAGCATTTT. Translating it yields CASSQTPLTLTPDDQPQHF.

This chain joins TRBV21-1 and TRBJ1-5. TRBV21-1 has pseudogene status. The CDR3 extends over 16 amino acids. The CDR3 DNA reads TGTGCCAGCGGGACGGGAACTCCGTATAGCAATCAGCCCCAGCATTTT. It encodes CASGTGTPYSNQPQHF.

The chain recombines TRBV28 with TRBJ2-3; no firm D call. The ends were cut back, 7 bases at V and 0 bases at J, with 11 bases in the middle. This CDR3 comprises 14 residues. The germline gives CDR1 MDHEN, CDR2 SYDVKM. Here the CDR3 DNA reads TGTGCCAGCACTAGAACAGCGAGCACAGATACGCAGTATTTT. Translating it yields CASTRTASTDTQYF.

The chain recombines TRBV6-5 with TRBJ1-2, with D possibly TRBD1 on 5 matching bases. CDR3 length: 12 amino acids. Between the trimmed V and J ends, which lost 8 bases and 5 bases, there was a span of 12 bases. The V gene's germline CDR1 is MNHEY and CDR2 SVGAGI. CDR3 sequence: CASGGDYYGYTF. CDR3 bases: TGTGCCAGCGGGGGGGACTATTATGGCTACACCTTC.

The CDR3 DNA is TGTGCCAGCAGCCCGAGGGGGGGTCGCACTGAAGCTTTCTTT. It translates to CASSPRGGRTEAFF. The chain uses TRBV6-5 and TRBJ1-1; D may be TRBD1 (6 bases). Germline CDR1 is MNHEY and CDR2 is SVGAGI. Trimming cost V 6 bases and J 4 bases, with 15 bases left between them. The CDR3 extends over 14 amino acids.

The chain joins TRBV5-1 to TRBJ1-1; D unresolved. CDR1 is SGHRS and CDR2 is YFSETQ in the germline V gene. Trimming left V 0 bases short and J 5 bases short, with 11 bases between. There are 14 residues in the CDR3. The CDR3 DNA follows: TGCGCCAGCAGCTTGGCGTCCGTTTCGACTGAAGCTTTCTTT. Translated: CASSLASVSTEAFF.